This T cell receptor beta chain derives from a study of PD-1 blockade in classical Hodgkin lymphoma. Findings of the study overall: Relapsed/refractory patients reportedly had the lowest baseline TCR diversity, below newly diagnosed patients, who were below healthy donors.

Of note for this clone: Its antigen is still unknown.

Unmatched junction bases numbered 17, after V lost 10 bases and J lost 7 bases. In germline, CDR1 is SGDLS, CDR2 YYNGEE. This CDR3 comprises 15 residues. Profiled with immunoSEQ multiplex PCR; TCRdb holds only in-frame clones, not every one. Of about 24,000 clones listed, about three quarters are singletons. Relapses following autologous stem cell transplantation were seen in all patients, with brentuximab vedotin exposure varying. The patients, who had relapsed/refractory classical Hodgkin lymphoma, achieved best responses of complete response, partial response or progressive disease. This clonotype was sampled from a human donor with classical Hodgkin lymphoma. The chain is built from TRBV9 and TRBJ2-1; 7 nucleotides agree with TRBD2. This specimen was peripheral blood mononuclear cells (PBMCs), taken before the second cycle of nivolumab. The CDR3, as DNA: TGTGCCTCGTCGGAAGCGGGATTCGTTGGGAATGAGCAGTTCTTC. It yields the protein CASSEAGFVGNEQFF.